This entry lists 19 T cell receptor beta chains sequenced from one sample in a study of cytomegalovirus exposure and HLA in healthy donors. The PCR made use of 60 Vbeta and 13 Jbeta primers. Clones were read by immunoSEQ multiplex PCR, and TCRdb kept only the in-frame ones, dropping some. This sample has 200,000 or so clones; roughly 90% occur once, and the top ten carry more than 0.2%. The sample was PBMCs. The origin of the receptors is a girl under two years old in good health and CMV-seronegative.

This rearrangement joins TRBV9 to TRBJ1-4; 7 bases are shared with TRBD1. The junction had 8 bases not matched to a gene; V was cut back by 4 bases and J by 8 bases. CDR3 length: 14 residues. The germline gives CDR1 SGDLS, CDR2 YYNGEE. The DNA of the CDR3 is TGTGCCAGCAGCCTTGGACAGGTCAGGGAAAAACTGTTTTTT. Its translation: CASSLGQVREKLFF. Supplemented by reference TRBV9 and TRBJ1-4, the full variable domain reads DSGVTQTPKHLITATGQRVTLRCSPRSGDLSVYWYQQSLDQGLQFLIQYYNGEERAKGNILERFSAQQFPDLHSELNLSSLELGDSALYFCASSLGQVREKLFFGSGTQLSVL.

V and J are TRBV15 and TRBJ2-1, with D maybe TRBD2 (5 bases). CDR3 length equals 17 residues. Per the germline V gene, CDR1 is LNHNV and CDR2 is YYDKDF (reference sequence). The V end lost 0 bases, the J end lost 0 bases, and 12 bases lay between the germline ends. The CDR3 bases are TGTGCCACCAGCAGAGATCGAGGGTCTAGCTCCTACAATGAGCAGTTCTTC. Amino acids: CATSRDRGSSSYNEQFF.

CDR3 in DNA: TGTGCCAGCAGCAGTAGCGGGGGGGCCCCTCGGGAGACCCAGTACTTC. Its protein is CASSSSGGAPRETQYF. This chain links TRBV7-9 with TRBJ2-5; 11 nucleotides match TRBD2. Losses at the gene ends were 5 bases for V and 5 bases for J; bases not matched to a gene: 10. This CDR3 spans 16 amino acids. The germline CDR1 and CDR2 sequences are SEHNR and FQNEAQ (reference sequence). Looking up the rest from reference TRBV7-9 and TRBJ2-5 gives the full variable domain: DTGVSQNPRHKITKRGQNVTFRCDPISEHNRLYWYRQTLGQGPEFLTYFQNEAQLEKSRLLSDRFSAERPKGSFSTLEIQRTEQGDSAMYLCASSSSGGAPRETQYFGPGTRLLVL.

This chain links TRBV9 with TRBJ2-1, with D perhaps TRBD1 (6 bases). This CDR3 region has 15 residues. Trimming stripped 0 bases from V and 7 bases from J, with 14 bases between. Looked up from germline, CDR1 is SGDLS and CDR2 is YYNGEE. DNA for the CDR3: TGTGCCAGCAGCGTAGCAGCAGGGGTTAGGAATGAGCAGTTCTTC. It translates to CASSVAAGVRNEQFF.

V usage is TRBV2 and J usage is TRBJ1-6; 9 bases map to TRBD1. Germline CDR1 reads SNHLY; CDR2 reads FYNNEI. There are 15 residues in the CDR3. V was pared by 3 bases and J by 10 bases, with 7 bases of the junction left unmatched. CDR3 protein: CASSDGQGYGSPLHF. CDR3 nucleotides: TGTGCCAGCAGTGACGGACAGGGGTATGGGTCACCCCTCCACTTT.

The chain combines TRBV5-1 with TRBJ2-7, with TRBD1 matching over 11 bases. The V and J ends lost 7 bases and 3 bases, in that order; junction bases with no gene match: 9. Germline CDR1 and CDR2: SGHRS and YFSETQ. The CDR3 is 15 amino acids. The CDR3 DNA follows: TGCGCCAGCGGGACCCCGGGACAGGGGGACTACGAGCAGTACTTC. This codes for CASGTPGQGDYEQYF.

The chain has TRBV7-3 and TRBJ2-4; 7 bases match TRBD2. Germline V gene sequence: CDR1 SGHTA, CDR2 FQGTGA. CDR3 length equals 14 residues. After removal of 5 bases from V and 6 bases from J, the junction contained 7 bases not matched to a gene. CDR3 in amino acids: CASSTWTGGNIQYF. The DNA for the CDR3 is TGTGCCAGCAGCACCTGGACGGGGGGAAACATTCAGTACTTC.

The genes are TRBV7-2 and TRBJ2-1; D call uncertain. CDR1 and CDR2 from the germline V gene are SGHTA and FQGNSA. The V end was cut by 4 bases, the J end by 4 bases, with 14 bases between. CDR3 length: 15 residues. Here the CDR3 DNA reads TGTGCCAGCAGCTCCTTCCTTCCAACTTACAATGAGCAGTTCTTC. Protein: CASSSFLPTYNEQFF.

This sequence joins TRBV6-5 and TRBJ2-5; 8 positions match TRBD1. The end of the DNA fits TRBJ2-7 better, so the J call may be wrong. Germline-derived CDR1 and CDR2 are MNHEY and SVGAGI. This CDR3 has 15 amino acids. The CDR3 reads CASSYDRGTSYEQYF. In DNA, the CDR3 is TGTGCCAGCAGTTACGACAGGGGCACGTCCTACGAGCAGTACTTC.

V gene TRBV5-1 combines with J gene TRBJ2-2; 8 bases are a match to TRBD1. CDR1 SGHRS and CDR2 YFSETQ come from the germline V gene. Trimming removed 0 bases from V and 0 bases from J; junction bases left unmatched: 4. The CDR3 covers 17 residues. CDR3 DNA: TGCGCCAGCAGCTTGGGGGACAGGCTCCCGAACACCGGGGAGCTGTTTTTT. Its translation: CASSLGDRLPNTGELFF.

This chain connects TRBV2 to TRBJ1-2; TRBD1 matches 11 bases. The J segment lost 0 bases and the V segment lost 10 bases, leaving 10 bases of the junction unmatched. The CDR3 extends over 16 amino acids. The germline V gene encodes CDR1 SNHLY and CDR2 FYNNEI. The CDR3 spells CATHLGQGEANYGYTF. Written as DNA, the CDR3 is TGTGCCACCCATTTGGGACAGGGGGAGGCTAACTATGGCTACACCTTC.

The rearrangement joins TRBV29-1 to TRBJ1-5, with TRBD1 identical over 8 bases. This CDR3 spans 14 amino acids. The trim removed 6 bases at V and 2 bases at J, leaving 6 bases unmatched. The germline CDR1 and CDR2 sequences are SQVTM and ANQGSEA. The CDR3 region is CSVIRDRRNQPQHF. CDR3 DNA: TGCAGCGTGATCCGGGACAGGCGCAATCAGCCCCAGCATTTT.

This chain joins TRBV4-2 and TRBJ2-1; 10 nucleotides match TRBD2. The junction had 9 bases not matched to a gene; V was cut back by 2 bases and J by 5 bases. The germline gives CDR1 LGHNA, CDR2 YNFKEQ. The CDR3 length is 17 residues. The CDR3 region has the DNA TGTGCCAGCAGCCAATCTAACCTAGCGGGGGTCAACAATGAGCAGTTCTTC. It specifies CASSQSNLAGVNNEQFF.

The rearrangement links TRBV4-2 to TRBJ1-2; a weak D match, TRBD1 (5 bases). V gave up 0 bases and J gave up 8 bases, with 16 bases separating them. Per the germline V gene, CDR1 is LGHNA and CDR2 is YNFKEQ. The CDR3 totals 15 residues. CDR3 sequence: CASSQDTARAYGYTF. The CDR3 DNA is TGTGCCAGCAGCCAAGATACCGCCAGGGCCTACGGCTACACCTTC.

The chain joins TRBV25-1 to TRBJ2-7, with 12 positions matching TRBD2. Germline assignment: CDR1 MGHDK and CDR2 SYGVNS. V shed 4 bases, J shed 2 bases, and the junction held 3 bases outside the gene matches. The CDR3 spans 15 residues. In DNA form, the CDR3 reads TGTGCCAGCAGTGGGACTAGCGGGATTGCCTACGAGCAGTACTTC. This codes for CASSGTSGIAYEQYF.

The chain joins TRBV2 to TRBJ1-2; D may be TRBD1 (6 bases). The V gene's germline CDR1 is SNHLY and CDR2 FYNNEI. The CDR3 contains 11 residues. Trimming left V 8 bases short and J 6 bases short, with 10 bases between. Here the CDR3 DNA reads TGTGCCAGCGGCCGACAGGATGGCTACACCTTC. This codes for CASGRQDGYTF.

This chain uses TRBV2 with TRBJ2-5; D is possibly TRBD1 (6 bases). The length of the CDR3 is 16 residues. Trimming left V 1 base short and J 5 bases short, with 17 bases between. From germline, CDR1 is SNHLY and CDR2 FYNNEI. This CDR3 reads CASSEDRAVYLETQYF. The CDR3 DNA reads TGTGCCAGCAGTGAAGACAGGGCAGTATACTTGGAGACCCAGTACTTC. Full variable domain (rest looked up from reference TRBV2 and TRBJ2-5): EPEVTQTPSHQVTQMGQEVILRCVPISNHLYFYWYRQILGQKVEFLVSFYNNEISEKSEIFDDQFSVERPDGSNFTLKIRSTKLEDSAMYFCASSEDRAVYLETQYFGPGTRLLVL.

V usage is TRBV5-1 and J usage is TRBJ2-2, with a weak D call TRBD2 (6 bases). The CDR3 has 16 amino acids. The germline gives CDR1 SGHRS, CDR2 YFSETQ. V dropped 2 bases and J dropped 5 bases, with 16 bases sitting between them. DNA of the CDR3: TGCGCCAGCAGCTTTTTGCGCGACCGGGGGACCGGGGAGCTGTTTTTT. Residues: CASSFLRDRGTGELFF.

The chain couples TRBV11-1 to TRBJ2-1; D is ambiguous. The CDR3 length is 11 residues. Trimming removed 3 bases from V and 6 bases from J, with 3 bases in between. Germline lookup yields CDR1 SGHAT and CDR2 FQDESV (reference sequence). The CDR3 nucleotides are TGTGCCAGCAGCTTCGGCAATGAGCAGTTCTTC. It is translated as CASSFGNEQFF.